The rows below give T cell receptor beta chains drawn from one sample of a study of graft-versus-host responses after intestinal transplantation. Sequencing used immunoSEQ multiplex PCR; TCRdb keeps in-frame clones, though not all of them. The table has about 130,000 clones, approximately 91% seen once. Antigens of these TCRs are unknown. The sequencing here drew on unstimulated CD4+ T cells sorted from spleen or lymph node cells, taken before intestinal transplant. These receptors were taken from a human donor who received an intestinal transplant. Each CDR3 is given with its conserved first and last residue. D genes are given only for firm matches. A row's size may be missing; if present it is once, few, many or a size class.

clone_size d_call j_call v_call cdr3_aa cdr3_nt
- - TRBJ1-2 TRBV27 CASISTTRGNYGYTF TGTGCCAGCATCTCTACCACCAGGGGAAACTATGGCTACACCTTC
- - TRBJ1-1 TRBV28 CASSYRVTEASF TGTGCCAGCAGCTACAGGGTCACTGAAGCTTCCTTT
- TRBD2 TRBJ2-7 TRBV9 CASSPRGGFYEQYF TGTGCCAGCAGCCCACGGGGAGGGTTCTACGAGCAGTACTTC
once - TRBJ2-3 TRBV4-3 CASSQVNSDTDTQYF TGCGCCAGCAGCCAAGTCAACAGCGACACAGATACGCAGTATTTT
- - TRBJ1-1 TRBV9 CASSVVRSTGFTEAFF TGTGCCAGCAGCGTAGTCCGCTCTACAGGGTTCACTGAAGCTTTCTTT
once - TRBJ1-5 TRBV6-5 CASRPQGNGNQPQHF TGTGCCAGCAGACCCCAGGGGAACGGCAATCAGCCCCAGCATTTT
- TRBD1 TRBJ1-4 TRBV5-1 CASSFDRGEKLFF TGCGCCAGCAGCTTCGACAGGGGAGAAAAACTGTTTTTT
- TRBD2 TRBJ2-1 TRBV7-9 CASSPWGGFYNEQFF TGTGCCAGCAGCCCCTGGGGGGGTTTCTACAATGAGCAGTTCTTC
once - TRBJ1-1 TRBV5-1 CASSSPPGRLKTEAFF TGCGCCAGCAGCTCCCCCCCGGGACGGCTAAAGACTGAAGCTTTCTTT
- - TRBJ1-1 TRBV28 CASSQSFGRNTEAFF TGTGCCAGCAGTCAATCATTCGGCCGGAACACTGAAGCTTTCTTT
- - TRBJ2-7 TRBV6-1 CANSETVSSYEQYF TGTGCCAACAGTGAAACCGTGAGCTCCTACGAGCAGTACTTC
- - TRBJ2-5 TRBV5-1 CASSLGSLQETQYF TGCGCCAGCAGCTTGGGTAGTCTCCAAGAGACCCAGTACTTC
- TRBD2 TRBJ2-5 TRBV27 CASSRNPLAGGPETQYF TGTGCCAGCAGCCGTAACCCCCTAGCGGGAGGTCCGGAGACCCAGTACTTC
- - TRBJ2-3 TRBV21-1 CASSSPGERGRITDTQYF TGTGCCAGCAGCAGCCCGGGAGAGAGGGGGCGTATCACAGATACGCAGTATTTT
- - TRBJ2-5 TRBV7-2 CASSLLPQETQYF TGTGCCAGCAGCTTATTACCCCAAGAGACCCAGTACTTC
- - TRBJ2-5 TRBV11-2 CASSLTRGIETQYF TGTGCCAGCAGCTTAACACGGGGAATAGAGACCCAGTACTTC
- - TRBJ2-2 TRBV9 CASSVEGLGTGELFF TGTGCCAGCAGCGTAGAAGGGTTGGGCACCGGGGAGCTGTTTTTT
- TRBD1 TRBJ1-6 TRBV5-1 CASSLGTGNSPLHF TGCGCCAGCAGCTTGGGGACAGGGAATTCACCCCTCCACTTT
few TRBD1 TRBJ1-4 TRBV5-4 CASSYRTGRLSANEKLFF TGTGCCAGCAGCTATCGGACAGGGAGGCTTTCAGCTAATGAAAAACTGTTTTTT
- TRBD2 TRBJ2-1 TRBV10-3 CAIRTSGSNEQFF TGTGCCATCAGGACTAGCGGGAGTAATGAGCAGTTCTTC
- - TRBJ1-4 TRBV7-9 CASSLNFDSWDATNEKLFF TGTGCCAGCAGCTTAAATTTTGACAGTTGGGATGCAACTAATGAAAAACTGTTTTTT
- - TRBJ1-6 TRBV28 CASTLTGGESSPLHF TGTGCCAGCACCCTCACGGGGGGGGAAAGTTCACCCCTCCACTTT
once TRBD1 TRBJ1-1 TRBV5-8 CASSLYRGNTEAFF TGTGCCAGCAGCTTGTACAGGGGGAACACTGAAGCTTTCTTT
- TRBD2 TRBJ2-1 TRBV7-2 CASSSQLAGVGSYNEQFF TGTGCCAGCAGCTCACAACTAGCGGGAGTCGGCTCCTACAATGAGCAGTTCTTC
- - TRBJ1-2 TRBV27 CASPSPPGSRDGYTF TGTGCCAGCCCATCTCCCCCAGGGTCACGGGATGGCTACACCTTC
- TRBD2 TRBJ2-2 TRBV11-3 CASSSGLAGAGELFF TGTGCCAGCAGCTCGGGACTAGCGGGAGCCGGGGAGCTGTTTTTT
- - TRBJ2-3 TRBV5-1 CASSLDGISTDTQYF TGCGCCAGCAGCTTGGATGGGATTAGCACAGATACGCAGTATTTT
- TRBD1 TRBJ1-3 TRBV10-3 CAISDQQGAPGNTIYF TGTGCCATCAGTGACCAACAGGGGGCGCCTGGAAACACCATATATTTT
- TRBD1 TRBJ2-4 TRBV7-3 CASSLGQGQTLAKNIQYF TGTGCCAGCAGCTTGGGACAGGGGCAGACTTTAGCCAAAAACATTCAGTACTTC
- - TRBJ1-2 TRBV5-1 CASSLAFFSQGLGVGGYTF TGCGCCAGCAGCTTGGCCTTTTTTTCCCAGGGTCTGGGGGTAGGTGGCTACACCTTC
- TRBD1 TRBJ2-2 TRBV4-1 CASSRESTGATTGELFF TGCGCCAGCAGCCGAGAATCGACAGGGGCGACCACCGGGGAGCTGTTTTTT
once TRBD2 TRBJ2-4 TRBV5-1 CASHRGEEAKNIQYF TGCGCCAGCCACCGGGGGGAGGAAGCCAAAAACATTCAGTACTTC
- - TRBJ1-2 TRBV29-1 CSARGGAGEALNYGYTF TGCAGCGCCCGTGGGGGGGCAGGCGAAGCCCTTAACTATGGCTACACCTTC
- - TRBJ2-1 TRBV7-8 CASSPERVPYNEQFF TGTGCCAGCAGCCCCGAACGAGTACCCTACAATGAGCAGTTCTTC
- TRBD1 TRBJ1-2 TRBV6-5 CASSYLNRGRGPSYTF TGTGCCAGCAGTTACCTCAACAGGGGGAGAGGCCCTTCCTACACCTTC
- - TRBJ2-7 TRBV28 CASSLGQTYEQYF TGTGCCAGCAGTTTAGGTCAAACCTACGAGCAGTACTTC
- TRBD2 TRBJ2-1 TRBV30 CAWSGTSVYNEQFF TGTGCCTGGAGTGGGACTAGCGTCTACAATGAGCAGTTCTTC
- TRBD2 TRBJ2-7 TRBV18 CASSPAGLAGYEQYF TGTGCCAGCTCACCGGCCGGACTAGCGGGCTACGAGCAGTACTTC